Given below is one TCR beta chain in context. The data were obtained in a study of blood T cell repertoires in COVID-19. Overall study context: The United States, Italy and Spain supplied acute and convalescent COVID-19 samples. Sources were T cells, B-cell-depleted T cells, or PBMCs; the material itself was cDNA or gDNA.

Authors' methods: Cell counts per sample came from amplifying reference gene primers. Clones were read by immunoSEQ multiplex PCR, and TCRdb kept only the in-frame ones, dropping some. V and J calls and clone size are as listed in that table; D and trimming were resolved from the DNA. The top ten clones hold approximately 1.4% of a sample with about 74,000 clones, more than 75% of them seen once. From germline, CDR1 is WNHNN and CDR2 SYGVQD (reference sequence). V lost 2 bases, J lost 5 bases, and 3 bases stayed unmatched. The CDR3 is 15 amino acids. Sequencing was done on a sample of peripheral blood. The sequence derives from a man aged 45-65 years with acute or convalescent COVID-19. The J gene is TRBJ2-5, the V gene TRBV10-1; 12 positions match TRBD2. CDR3 amino acids: CASSEGLAGLETQYF. The CDR3 DNA reads TGCGCCAGCAGTGAGGGACTAGCGGGACTGGAGACCCAGTACTTC.